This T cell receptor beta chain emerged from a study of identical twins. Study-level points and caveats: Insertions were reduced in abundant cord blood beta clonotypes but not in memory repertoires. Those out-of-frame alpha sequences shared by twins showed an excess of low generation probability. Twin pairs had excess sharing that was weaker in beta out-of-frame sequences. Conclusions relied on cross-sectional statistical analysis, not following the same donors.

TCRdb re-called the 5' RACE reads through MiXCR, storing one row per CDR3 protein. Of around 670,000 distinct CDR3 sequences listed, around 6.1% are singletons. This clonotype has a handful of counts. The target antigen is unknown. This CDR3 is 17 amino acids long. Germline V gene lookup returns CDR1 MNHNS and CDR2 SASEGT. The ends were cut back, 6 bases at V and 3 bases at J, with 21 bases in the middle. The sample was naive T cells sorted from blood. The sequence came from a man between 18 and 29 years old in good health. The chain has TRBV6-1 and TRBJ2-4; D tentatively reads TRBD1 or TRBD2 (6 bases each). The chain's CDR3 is CASRAQQGGSNKNIQYF. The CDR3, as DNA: TGTGCCAGCAGAGCCCAACAAGGGGGGAGTAACAAAAACATTCAGTACTTC.